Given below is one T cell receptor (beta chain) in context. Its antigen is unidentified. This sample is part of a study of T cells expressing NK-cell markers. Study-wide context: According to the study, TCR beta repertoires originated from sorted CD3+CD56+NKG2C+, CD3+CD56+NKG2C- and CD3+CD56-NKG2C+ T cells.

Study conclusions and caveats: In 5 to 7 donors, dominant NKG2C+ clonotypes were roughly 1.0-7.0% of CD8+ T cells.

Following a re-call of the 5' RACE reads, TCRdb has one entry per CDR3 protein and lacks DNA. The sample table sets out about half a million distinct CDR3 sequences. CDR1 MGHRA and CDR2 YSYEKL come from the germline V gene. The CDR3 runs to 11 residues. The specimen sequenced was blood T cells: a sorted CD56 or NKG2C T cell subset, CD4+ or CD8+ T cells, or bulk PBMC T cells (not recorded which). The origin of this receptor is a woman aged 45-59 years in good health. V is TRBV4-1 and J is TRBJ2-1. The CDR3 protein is CASKEYNEQFF.